This TCR beta chain is from a study of T cells after posttransplantation cyclophosphamide. Busulfan-fludarabine conditioning, marrow transplant, and cyclophosphamide on days +3 and +4 were administered. The study, taken as a whole, reports: Donor CD8+ memory clones often dominated recipient blood repertoires at later times. TRB clonality was highly associated with recipient CMV seropositivity and reactivation. Blood and skin or GI T cell repertoires showed limited TRB overlap.

Trimming removed 4 bases from V and 3 bases from J, with 15 bases in between. Germline lookup yields CDR1 ENHRY and CDR2 SYGVKD. The CDR3 length is 15 residues. Turning to this clone: No antigen is known for it.

Profiled with immunoSEQ multiplex PCR; TCRdb holds only in-frame clones, not every one. The sample yields about 2,100 clones, roughly two thirds seen once. The chain combines TRBV10-3 with TRBJ2-5; D might be TRBD2 (5 bases). This specimen was CD8+ T cells sorted from PBMCs, taken almost 250 days after a stem cell transplant with posttransplant cyclophosphamide. This clonotype was sampled from a male patient aged 30 to 39 who received an allogeneic stem cell transplant from a related donor, was CMV-positive, and had no GVHD. Some T cells could come from the graft donor. CDR3: CAISATRLNEETQYF. CDR3 nucleotide sequence: TGTGCCATCAGTGCCACCCGACTAAACGAAGAGACCCAGTACTTC.